This T cell receptor (beta chain) is drawn from a study of blood T cells in healthy people across ages. This clonotype turned up a few times. Its antigen is not known. Healthy Caucasians from Russia aged roughly 6 to 90 served as donors. This CDR3 spans 16 amino acids. Losses at the gene ends were 2 bases for V and 6 bases for J; bases not matched to a gene: 10. Germline-derived CDR1 and CDR2 are SGHTA and FQGNSA. Combining a sample-barcoded 5' primer with a J-beta primer mix, a second PCR ran for about 6 to 11 cycles. TCRdb passed the 5' RACE reads through MiXCR, listing each CDR3 protein once. The table lists about 680,000 distinct CDR3 sequences, roughly 50% of them singletons, with under 35% in the top ten. Regarding the study as a whole: Samples with more naive T cells showed higher observed beta diversity. Higher diversity and more naive CD4+ cells were features of long-lived donors, compared to aged donors.

The sequencing input was blood. The source of this sequence is a woman aged 55 to 70 in good health. The rearrangement joins TRBV7-2 to TRBJ2-5, with 9 bases lining up with TRBD2. The CDR3 loop is CASSLRVGAGGKTQYF. DNA of the CDR3: TGTGCCAGCAGCTTAAGGGTCGGGGCGGGAGGGAAGACCCAGTACTTC.